These 27 T cell receptor beta chains were sequenced from one sample in a study of cytotoxic CD8 clonotypes in ibrutinib-treated CLL. Assay: immunoSEQ multiplex PCR; the TCRdb copy retains only in-frame clones and omits some. This table has approximately 190,000 clones, nearly 80% appearing once. The specimen was PBMCs, collected after 12 months of ibrutinib treatment. The source of these receptors is a human donor with chronic lymphocytic leukemia.

V usage is TRBV18 and J usage is TRBJ2-2; D is ambiguous. The CDR3 is 16 amino acids. Trimming took 2 bases from V and 4 from J, leaving 14 bases between them. CDR1 and CDR2 from the germline V gene are KGHSH and LQKENI. CDR3 in amino acids: CASSPGVAEPTGELFF. CDR3 nucleotides: TGTGCCAGCTCACCAGGGGTAGCTGAACCCACCGGGGAGCTGTTTTTT.

The chain recombines TRBV21-1 with TRBJ2-4. TRBV21-1 is a pseudogene segment. This CDR3 is built from 13 residues. CDR3 sequence reads: CASSIAEGNIQYF. In DNA form, the CDR3 reads TGTGCCAGCAGCATCGCAGAAGGAAACATTCAGTACTTC.

V and J are TRBV5-5 and TRBJ2-3; 8 bases agree with TRBD1. Trimming at V came to 1 base and at J to 1 base, leaving 5 bases not matched to a gene. The CDR3 spans 16 residues. The germline CDR1 and CDR2 sequences are SGHKS and YYEKEE (reference sequence). The CDR3 protein is CASSLWAGQGTDTQYF. CDR3 bases: TGTGCCAGCAGCTTGTGGGCGGGACAGGGCACAGATACGCAGTATTTT.

This chain connects TRBV9 to TRBJ1-2, with 8 bases identical to TRBD1. J was trimmed by 2 bases and V by 3 bases; bases with no gene match: 6. CDR3 length: 15 amino acids. Germline values: CDR1 SGDLS, CDR2 YYNGEE. CDR3 sequence (DNA): TGTGCCAGCAGCGCCGGACAGGGAAGAAACTATGGCTACACCTTC. Its protein product is CASSAGQGRNYGYTF.

V is TRBV5-4 and J is TRBJ1-1; D is undetermined. The V gene's germline CDR1 is SGHNT and CDR2 YYREEE (reference sequence). This CDR3 contains 14 residues. V shed 0 bases and J shed 1 base, with 7 bases lying between them. CDR3 nucleotide sequence: TGTGCCAGCAGCTTGGCCAACCGGAACACTGAAGCTTTCTTT. Encoded protein: CASSLANRNTEAFF.

V and J are TRBV6-6 and TRBJ2-2; D could derive from TRBD1 or TRBD2 (5 bases each). The germline V and J ends were trimmed by 2 bases and 4 bases, with 8 bases remaining between them. Germline lookup yields CDR1 MNHNY and CDR2 SVGAGI (reference sequence). The length of the CDR3 is 14 residues. The CDR3 reads CASSYRDATGELFF. CDR3 coding DNA: TGTGCCAGCAGTTACCGGGACGCCACCGGGGAGCTGTTTTTT.

V is TRBV7-9 and J is TRBJ1-1, with 9 bases matching TRBD1. This CDR3 is 15 amino acids long. Unmatched junction bases numbered 9, after V lost 1 base and J lost 9 bases. Germline V gene data show CDR1 as SEHNR and CDR2 as FQNEAQ (reference sequence). In nucleotides, the CDR3 is TGTGCCAGCAGCTTAGGGAGGGGACAGGGAGGCAAAGCTTTCTTT. This gives the protein CASSLGRGQGGKAFF.

The chain uses TRBV19 and TRBJ1-1; D call uncertain. Between the trimmed V and J ends, which lost 0 bases and 1 base, there was a span of 12 bases. CDR1 is LNHDA and CDR2 is SQIVND in the germline V gene (reference sequence). This CDR3 is 16 amino acids long. The CDR3 protein is CASSIDRWRENTEAFF. DNA for the CDR3: TGTGCCAGTAGTATAGATCGTTGGAGGGAGAACACTGAAGCTTTCTTT.

The chain combines TRBV7-2 with TRBJ1-5, with D possibly TRBD1 on 6 matching bases. Trimming removed 4 bases at V and 0 bases at J, with 13 bases between. Germline loops: CDR1 SGHTA, CDR2 FQGNSA. This CDR3 comprises 16 residues. The CDR3 loop reads CASSSGGLYSNQPQHF. In DNA form, the CDR3 reads TGTGCCAGCAGCTCGGGGGGCCTTTATAGCAATCAGCCCCAGCATTTT.

The chain carries TRBV18 and TRBJ2-7, with 8 bases aligning to TRBD1. From germline, CDR1 is KGHSH and CDR2 LQKENI. J was trimmed by 2 bases and V by 3 bases; bases with no gene match: 3. The CDR3 runs 14 residues. The CDR3 here is CASSPDRVAYEQYF. The CDR3 nucleotides are TGTGCCAGCTCACCGGACAGGGTCGCCTACGAGCAGTACTTC.

This clone turned up a few times. This rearrangement joins TRBV9 to TRBJ2-7; a weak D match, TRBD2 (6 bases). Trimming stripped 4 bases from V and 2 bases from J, with 19 bases between. The CDR3 has 16 residues. Germline lookup yields CDR1 SGDLS and CDR2 YYNGEE. The CDR3: CASSPSRDFRPYEQYF. The CDR3 DNA sequence: TGTGCCAGCAGCCCATCACGGGACTTCCGACCCTACGAGCAGTACTTC.

The chain links TRBV5-1 to TRBJ2-7; D may match TRBD1 or TRBD2 (5 bases each). V was cut by 3 bases and J by 6 bases, with 16 bases left in between. This CDR3 comprises 14 residues. CDR1 SGHRS and CDR2 YFSETQ come from the germline V gene. CDR3: CASSSIQGAGEQYF. The CDR3 region has the DNA TGCGCCAGCAGCTCAATTCAGGGAGCAGGCGAGCAGTACTTC.

The rearrangement joins TRBV21-1 to TRBJ1-5; TRBD1, the table's D call, lacks a check against the DNA. TRBV21-1 has pseudogene status. This CDR3 region has 17 residues. The CDR3 region has the DNA TGTGCCAGCACCCCTCGGACAGGGGGCAAGGGCAATCAGCCCCAGCATTTT. Encoded protein: CASTPRTGGKGNQPQHF.

The chain uses TRBV10-3 and TRBJ2-7, with 7 bases fitting TRBD2. Germline V gene data show CDR1 as ENHRY and CDR2 as SYGVKD. The J segment lost 2 bases and the V segment lost 6 bases, leaving 7 bases of the junction unmatched. The CDR3 has 14 residues. The CDR3 DNA reads TGTGCCATCAGCTCAGGGAGGGACCCCTACGAGCAGTACTTC. Amino acids: CAISSGRDPYEQYF.

There are a few counts of this clone. This rearrangement joins TRBV5-6 to TRBJ2-5, with D uncertain. The V end lost 1 base, the J end lost 5 bases, and 18 bases lay between the germline ends. There are 16 residues in the CDR3. Germline CDR1 is SGHDT and CDR2 is YYEEEE. The CDR3 protein is CASSLINGRIIETQYF. CDR3 bases: TGTGCCAGCAGCTTGATCAACGGGCGGATTATTGAGACCCAGTACTTC.

This chain uses TRBV13 with TRBJ2-1; TRBD2 might be the D (6 bases). Between the trimmed V and J ends, which lost 3 bases and 4 bases, there was a span of 10 bases. This CDR3 has 14 amino acids. Germline lookup yields CDR1 PRHDT and CDR2 FYEKMQ (reference sequence). The CDR3: CASSLETRYNEQFF. The CDR3 region has the DNA TGTGCCAGCAGCTTGGAGACTAGATACAATGAGCAGTTCTTC.

This clone was observed a few times. The genes are TRBV6-1 and TRBJ1-1; the match to TRBD1 covers 9 bases. CDR3 size: 14 residues. Germline trimming cut 6 bases from V and 6 bases from J; bases unmatched to any gene: 8. Germline values: CDR1 MNHNS, CDR2 SASEGT. The CDR3 DNA reads as TGTGCCAGCAGCCGGACAGGGGAAGGATCTGAAGCTTTCTTT. It encodes CASSRTGEGSEAFF.

The chain employs TRBV5-3 and TRBJ1-2; D may be TRBD1 (5 bases). TRBV5-3 carries the ORF label, with uncertain function. The CDR3 sequence is 17 residues long. V was pared by 4 bases and J by 7 bases, with 26 bases between. CDR3 coding DNA: TGTGCCAGAAGCACATCTGAGTTGGTAGAGGGGAGCCGTGGCTACACCTTC. Residues: CARSTSELVEGSRGYTF.

This chain's CDR3 is CASSLGPLNYEQYF. CDR3 in DNA: TGTGCCAGCAGCTTAGGCCCACTTAACTACGAGCAGTACTTC. The chain has TRBV11-2 and TRBJ2-7; D is uncertain. The germline V gene encodes CDR1 SGHAT and CDR2 FQNNGV. V lost 1 base and J 3 bases, leaving 10 bases between the germline ends. This CDR3 region has 14 residues.

As DNA, the CDR3 is TGTGCCAGCAGCGTAGGCTCAGCGGGAGGAAACAATGAGCAGTTCTTC. It encodes CASSVGSAGGNNEQFF. This chain links TRBV7-8 with TRBJ2-1; TRBD2 aligns across 9 bases. V trimming: 5 bases; J trimming: 5 bases; junction bases outside the gene matches: 10. Germline CDR1 is SGHVS and CDR2 is FQNEAQ. The CDR3 is 16 amino acids.

The CDR3 loop reads CASSPEGVSTSYNEQFF. The CDR3 DNA reads TGTGCCAGCAGCCCAGAGGGGGTGTCTACCTCCTACAATGAGCAGTTCTTC. V gene TRBV14 combines with J gene TRBJ2-1; D possibly corresponds to TRBD1 (6 bases). The V end was cut by 4 bases, the J end by 0 bases, with 16 bases between. CDR1 and CDR2 (germline): SGHDN, FVKESK. The CDR3 spans 17 residues.

The CDR3 DNA sequence: TGTGCCAGCAGCCTTTCCGACGGCTATGGCTACACCTTC. It yields the protein CASSLSDGYGYTF. The chain uses TRBV7-9 and TRBJ1-2; D gene unclear. The CDR3 is 13 residues long. Trimming pared 5 bases from V and 4 bases from J, leaving 11 bases between. Germline-derived CDR1 and CDR2 are SEHNR and FQNEAQ (reference sequence).

This clone was counted a single time. The chain employs TRBV7-9 and TRBJ2-1; 9 bases match TRBD2. CDR3 length: 15 amino acids. The ends lost 5 bases at V and 4 bases at J; junction bases unmatched: 6. Germline loops: CDR1 SEHNR, CDR2 FQNEAQ (reference sequence). The CDR3 protein is CASSNSGGEYNEQFF. In DNA form, the CDR3 reads TGTGCCAGCAGCAATAGCGGGGGCGAGTACAATGAGCAGTTCTTC.

The chain is built from TRBV4-1 and TRBJ2-2; no clear D. CDR1 is MGHRA, CDR2 YSYEKL, per germline. Deletions cut 3 bases from V and 4 bases from J, with 12 bases between. CDR3 size: 15 residues. The CDR3 reads CASSQTPHGTGELFF. CDR3 coding DNA: TGCGCCAGCAGCCAGACCCCTCACGGCACCGGGGAGCTGTTTTTT.

V and J are TRBV5-4 and TRBJ1-3; no reliable D call. The CDR3 is 13 amino acids. V lost 3 bases to trimming and J lost 7 bases, with 11 bases between them. Germline CDR1 and CDR2: SGHNT and YYREEE (reference sequence). CDR3 nucleotide sequence: TGTGCCAGCAGCTCCCTTGGGGTGAACACCATATATTTT. Translated, it gives CASSSLGVNTIYF.

The J gene is TRBJ1-2, the V gene TRBV2, with TRBD1 matching 10 bases. The germline gives CDR1 SNHLY, CDR2 FYNNEI. V lost 2 bases, J lost 4 bases, and 7 bases stayed unmatched. The CDR3 is 16 amino acids. The CDR3: CASSEWGDRGSYGYTF. For the CDR3, the DNA is TGTGCCAGCAGTGAATGGGGGGACAGGGGTTCCTATGGCTACACCTTC.

The J gene is TRBJ2-7, the V gene TRBV6-6, with 7 bases that match TRBD1. The CDR3 covers 15 residues. The J segment lost 4 bases and the V segment lost 0 bases, leaving 6 bases of the junction unmatched. The germline CDR1 and CDR2 sequences are MNHNY and SVGAGI (reference sequence). The CDR3 loop is CASSYSRGLQYEQYF. The CDR3 coding sequence is TGTGCCAGCAGTTACTCTAGGGGGCTCCAGTACGAGCAGTACTTC.